Reported below is one T cell receptor (beta chain). iRepertoire HTBI primers and Arm-PCR of CDR3 regions built TCR beta libraries. TCRdb used MiXCR to reprocess the multiplex PCR reads, holding one entry per CDR3 protein. The sample includes hundreds of thousands of distinct CDR3 sequences, approximately 15% of them seen just once. The source of the sample is a study of regulatory T cells in long-lasting Graves disease. The time point denotes: newly diagnosed GD, antithyroid drugs for less than 3 months. Construction of the TCR library relied on RNA isolated from PBMCs. The CDR3 has 12 amino acids. In germline, CDR1 is SQVTM, CDR2 ANQGSEA. V lost 6 bases to trimming and J lost 4 bases, with 12 bases between them. The sample also formed part of further work on T cells in Graves' hyperthyroidism and ophthalmopathy. That source reports: Newly diagnosed hyperthyroidism, duration under 2 months, in patients aged 18 to 65.

The rearrangement links TRBV29-1 to TRBJ1-2, with D tentatively TRBD1 (6 bases). The sample was peripheral blood mononuclear cells (PBMCs), taken at new diagnosis, from a patient treated with antithyroid drugs. The source is a middle-aged man with Graves disease. The CDR3: CSVPQGVYGYTF. CDR3 nucleotide sequence: TGCAGCGTACCACAGGGAGTCTATGGCTACACCTTC.